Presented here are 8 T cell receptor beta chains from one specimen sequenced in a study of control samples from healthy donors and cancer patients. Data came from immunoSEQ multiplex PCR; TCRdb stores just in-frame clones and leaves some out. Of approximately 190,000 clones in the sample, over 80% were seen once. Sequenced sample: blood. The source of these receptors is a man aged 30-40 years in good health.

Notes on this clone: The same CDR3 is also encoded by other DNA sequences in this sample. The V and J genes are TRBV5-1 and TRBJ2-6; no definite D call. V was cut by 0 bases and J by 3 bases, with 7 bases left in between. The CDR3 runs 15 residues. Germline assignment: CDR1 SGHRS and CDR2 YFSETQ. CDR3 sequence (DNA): TGCGCCAGCAGCTTGGGGCCTGGTGGGGCCAACGTCCTGACTTTC. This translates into CASSLGPGGANVLTF.

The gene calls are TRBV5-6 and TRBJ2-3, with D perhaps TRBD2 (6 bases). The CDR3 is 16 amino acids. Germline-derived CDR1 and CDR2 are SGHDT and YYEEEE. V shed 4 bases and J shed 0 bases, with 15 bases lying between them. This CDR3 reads CASSGRTVMSTDTQYF. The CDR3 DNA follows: TGTGCCAGCAGCGGGAGGACCGTGATGAGCACAGATACGCAGTATTTT.

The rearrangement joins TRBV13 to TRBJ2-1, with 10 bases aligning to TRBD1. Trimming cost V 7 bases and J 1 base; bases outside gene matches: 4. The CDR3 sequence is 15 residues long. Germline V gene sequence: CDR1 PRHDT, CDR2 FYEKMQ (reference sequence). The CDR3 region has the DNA TGTGCCAGCAAGGGACAGGGGAGGTCCTACAATGAGCAGTTCTTC. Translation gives CASKGQGRSYNEQFF.

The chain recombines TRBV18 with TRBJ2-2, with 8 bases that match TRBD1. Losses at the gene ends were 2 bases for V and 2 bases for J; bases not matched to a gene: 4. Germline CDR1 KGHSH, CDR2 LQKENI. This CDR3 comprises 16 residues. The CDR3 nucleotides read TGTGCCAGCTCACCATTGACAGGGGATAACACCGGGGAGCTGTTTTTT. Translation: CASSPLTGDNTGELFF.

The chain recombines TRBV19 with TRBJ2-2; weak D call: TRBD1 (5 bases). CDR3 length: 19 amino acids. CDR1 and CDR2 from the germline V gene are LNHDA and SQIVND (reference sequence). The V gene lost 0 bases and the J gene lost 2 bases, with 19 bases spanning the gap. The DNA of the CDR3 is TGTGCCAGTAGTATAGATCAATACGTTGACAGTCTAAACACCGGGGAGCTGTTTTTT. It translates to CASSIDQYVDSLNTGELFF.

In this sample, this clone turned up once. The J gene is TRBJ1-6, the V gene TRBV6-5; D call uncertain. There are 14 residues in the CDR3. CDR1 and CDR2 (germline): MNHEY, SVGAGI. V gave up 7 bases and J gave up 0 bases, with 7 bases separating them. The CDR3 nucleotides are TGTGCCAGCAAAGAAAACTCCTATAATTCACCCCTCCACTTT. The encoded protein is CASKENSYNSPLHF.

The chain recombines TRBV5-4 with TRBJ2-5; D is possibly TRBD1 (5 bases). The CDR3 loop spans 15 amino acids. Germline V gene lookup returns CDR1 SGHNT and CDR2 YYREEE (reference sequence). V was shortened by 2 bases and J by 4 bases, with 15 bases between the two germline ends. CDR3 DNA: TGTGCCAGCAGCTTTGGGTTAGGGGATAGAGAGACCCAGTACTTC. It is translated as CASSFGLGDRETQYF.

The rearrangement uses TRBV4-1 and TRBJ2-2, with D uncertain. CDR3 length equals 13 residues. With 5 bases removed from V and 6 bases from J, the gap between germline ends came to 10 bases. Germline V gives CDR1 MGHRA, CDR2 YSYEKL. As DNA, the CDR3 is TGCGCCAGCAGCTCAATGGGCGCCGGGGAGCTGTTTTTT. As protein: CASSSMGAGELFF.